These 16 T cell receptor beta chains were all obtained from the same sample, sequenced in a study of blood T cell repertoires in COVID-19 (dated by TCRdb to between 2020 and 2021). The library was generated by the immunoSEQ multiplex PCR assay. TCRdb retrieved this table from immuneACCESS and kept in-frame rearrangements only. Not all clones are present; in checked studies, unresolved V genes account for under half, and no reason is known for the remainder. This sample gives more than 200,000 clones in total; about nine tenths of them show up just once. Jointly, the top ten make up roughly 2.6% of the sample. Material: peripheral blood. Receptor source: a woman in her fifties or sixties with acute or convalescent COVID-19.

CDR3 DNA: TGTGCCAGCAGACGGACGGGACTCTCCTACGAGCAGTACTTC. Its translation: CASRRTGLSYEQYF. This chain links TRBV28 with TRBJ2-7; tentatively, D is TRBD2 (6 bases). Germline V gene data show CDR1 as MDHEN and CDR2 as SYDVKM. The CDR3 covers 14 residues. Trimming cost V 6 bases and J 0 bases, with 12 bases left between them.

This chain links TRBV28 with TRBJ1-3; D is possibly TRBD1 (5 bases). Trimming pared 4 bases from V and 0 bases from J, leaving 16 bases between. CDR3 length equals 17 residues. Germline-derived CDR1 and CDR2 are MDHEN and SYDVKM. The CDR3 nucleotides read TGTGCCAGCAGTTCCCCCGGGGACTCTAGCTCTGGAAACACCATATATTTT. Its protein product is CASSSPGDSSSGNTIYF.

The CDR3 spells CASSISRGVSGNTIYF. In nucleotides, the CDR3 is TGTGCCAGTAGTATATCACGTGGAGTCTCTGGAAACACCATATATTTT. The V gene is TRBV19, the J gene TRBJ1-3; D uncertain. This CDR3 spans 16 amino acids. In germline, CDR1 is LNHDA, CDR2 SQIVND (reference sequence). V dropped 2 bases and J dropped 0 bases, with 11 bases sitting between them.

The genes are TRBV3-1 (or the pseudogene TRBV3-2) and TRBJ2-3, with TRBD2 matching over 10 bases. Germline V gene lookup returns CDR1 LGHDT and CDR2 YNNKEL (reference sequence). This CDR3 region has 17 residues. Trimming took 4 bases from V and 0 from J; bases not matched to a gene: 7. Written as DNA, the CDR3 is TGTGCCAGCAGCCCACTCGGACTAGCGGTCAGCACAGATACGCAGTATTTT. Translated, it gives CASSPLGLAVSTDTQYF.

CDR3 amino acids: CASSLTGSNSPLHF. CDR3 nucleotide sequence: TGCGCCAGCAGCTTAACAGGTTCGAATTCACCCCTCCACTTT. The chain joins TRBV5-1 to TRBJ1-6; TRBD1 is a possible D gene (5 bases). The CDR3 is 14 amino acids. The germline CDR1 and CDR2 sequences are SGHRS and YFSETQ. V was pared by 2 bases and J by 7 bases, with 10 bases between.

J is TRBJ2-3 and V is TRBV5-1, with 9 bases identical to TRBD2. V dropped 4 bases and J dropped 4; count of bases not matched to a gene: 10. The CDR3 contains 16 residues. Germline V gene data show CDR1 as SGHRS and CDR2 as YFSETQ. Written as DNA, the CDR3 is TGCGCCAGCAGCCCCCGACTTGTAGCGGGGGCAGATACGCAGTATTTT. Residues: CASSPRLVAGADTQYF.

This CDR3 is CASSLNRGRGYGYTF. For the CDR3, the DNA is TGTGCCAGCAGTCTGAACAGGGGGCGGGGGTATGGCTACACCTTC. The rearrangement uses TRBV11-2 and TRBJ1-2; 9 bases agree with TRBD1. Trimming took 6 bases from V and 5 from J; bases not matched to a gene: 10. CDR1 is SGHAT, CDR2 FQNNGV, per germline. The CDR3 runs 15 residues.

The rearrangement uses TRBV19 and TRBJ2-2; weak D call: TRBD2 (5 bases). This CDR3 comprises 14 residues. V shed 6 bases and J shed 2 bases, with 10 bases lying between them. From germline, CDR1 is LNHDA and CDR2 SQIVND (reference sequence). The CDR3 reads CASRASFNTGELFF. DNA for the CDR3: TGTGCCAGTAGGGCTAGCTTTAACACCGGGGAGCTGTTTTTT. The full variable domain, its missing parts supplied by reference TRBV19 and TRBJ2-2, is DGGITQSPKYLFRKEGQNVTLSCEQNLNHDAMYWYRQDPGQGLRLIYYSQIVNDFQKGDIAEGYSVSREKKESFPLTVTSAQKNPTAFYLCASRASFNTGELFFGEGSRLTVL.

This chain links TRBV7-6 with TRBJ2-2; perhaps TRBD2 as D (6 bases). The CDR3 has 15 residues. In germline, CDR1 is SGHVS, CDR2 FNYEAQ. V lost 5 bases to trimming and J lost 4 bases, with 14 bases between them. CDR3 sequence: CASSLRGVGTGELFF. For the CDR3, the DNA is TGTGCCAGCAGCCTGCGGGGAGTGGGCACCGGGGAGCTGTTTTTT.

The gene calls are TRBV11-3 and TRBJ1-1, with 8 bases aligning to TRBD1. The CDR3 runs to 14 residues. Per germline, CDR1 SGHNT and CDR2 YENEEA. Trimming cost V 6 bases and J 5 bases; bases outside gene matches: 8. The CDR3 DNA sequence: TGTGCCAGCAGTCCAGGGGGCCGGAGGACTGAAGCTTTCTTT. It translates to CASSPGGRRTEAFF.

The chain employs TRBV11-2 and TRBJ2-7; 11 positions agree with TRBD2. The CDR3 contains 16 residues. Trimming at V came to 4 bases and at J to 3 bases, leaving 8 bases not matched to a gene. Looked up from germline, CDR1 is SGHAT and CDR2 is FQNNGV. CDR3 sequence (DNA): TGTGCCAGCAGCTCAGGGGCGCTAGCGGGAGGCTACGAGCAGTACTTC. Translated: CASSSGALAGGYEQYF. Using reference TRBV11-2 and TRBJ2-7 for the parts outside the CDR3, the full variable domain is EAGVAQSPRYKIIEKRQSVAFWCNPISGHATLYWYQQILGQGPKLLIQFQNNGVVDDSQLPKDRFSAERLKGVDSTLKIQPAKLEDSAVYLCASSSGALAGGYEQYFGPGTRLTVT.

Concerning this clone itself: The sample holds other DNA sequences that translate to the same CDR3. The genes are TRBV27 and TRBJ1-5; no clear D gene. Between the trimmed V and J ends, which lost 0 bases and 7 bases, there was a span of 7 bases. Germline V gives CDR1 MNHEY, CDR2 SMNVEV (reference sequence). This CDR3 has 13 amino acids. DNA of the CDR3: TGTGCCAGCAGTTTATCGAGTCTGCAGCCCCAGCATTTT. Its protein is CASSLSSLQPQHF.

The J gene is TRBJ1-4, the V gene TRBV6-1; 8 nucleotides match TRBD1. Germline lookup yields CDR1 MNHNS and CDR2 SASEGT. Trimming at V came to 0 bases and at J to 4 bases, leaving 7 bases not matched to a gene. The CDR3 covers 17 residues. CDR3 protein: CASSEAFQGAINEKLFF. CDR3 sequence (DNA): TGTGCCAGCAGTGAAGCCTTTCAGGGGGCGATTAATGAAAAACTGTTTTTT.

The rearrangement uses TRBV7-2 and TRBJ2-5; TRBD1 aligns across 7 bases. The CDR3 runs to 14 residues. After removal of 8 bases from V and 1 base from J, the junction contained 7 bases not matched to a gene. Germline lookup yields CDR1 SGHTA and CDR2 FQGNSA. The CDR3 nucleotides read TGTGCCAGCTGCGCACAGGGGATCCAAGAGACCCAGTACTTC. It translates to CASCAQGIQETQYF.

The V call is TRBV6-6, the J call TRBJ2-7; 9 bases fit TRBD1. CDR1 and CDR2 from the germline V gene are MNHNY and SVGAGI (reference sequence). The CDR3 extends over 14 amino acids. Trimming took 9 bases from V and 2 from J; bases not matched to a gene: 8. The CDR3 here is CASKLGQGPYEQYF. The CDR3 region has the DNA TGTGCCAGTAAATTGGGACAGGGCCCCTACGAGCAGTACTTC.

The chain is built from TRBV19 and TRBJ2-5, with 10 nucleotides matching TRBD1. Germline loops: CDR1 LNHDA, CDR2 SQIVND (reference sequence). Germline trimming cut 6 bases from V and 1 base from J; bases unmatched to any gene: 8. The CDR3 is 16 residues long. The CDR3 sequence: CASRDGQGGVQETQYF. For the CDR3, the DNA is TGTGCCAGTAGAGACGGACAGGGGGGAGTCCAAGAGACCCAGTACTTC.